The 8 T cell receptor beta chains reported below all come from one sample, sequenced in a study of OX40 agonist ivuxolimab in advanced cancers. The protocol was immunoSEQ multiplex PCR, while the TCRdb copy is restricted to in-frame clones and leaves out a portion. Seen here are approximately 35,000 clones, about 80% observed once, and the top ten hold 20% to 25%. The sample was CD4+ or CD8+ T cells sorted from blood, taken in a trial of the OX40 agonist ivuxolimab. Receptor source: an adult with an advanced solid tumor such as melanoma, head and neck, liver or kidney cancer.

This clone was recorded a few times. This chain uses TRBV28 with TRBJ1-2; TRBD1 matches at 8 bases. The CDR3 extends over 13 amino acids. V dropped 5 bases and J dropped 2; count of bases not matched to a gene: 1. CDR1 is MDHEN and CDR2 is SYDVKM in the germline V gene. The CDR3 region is CASSRQGNYGYTF. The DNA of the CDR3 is TGTGCCAGCAGTAGACAGGGGAACTATGGCTACACCTTC.

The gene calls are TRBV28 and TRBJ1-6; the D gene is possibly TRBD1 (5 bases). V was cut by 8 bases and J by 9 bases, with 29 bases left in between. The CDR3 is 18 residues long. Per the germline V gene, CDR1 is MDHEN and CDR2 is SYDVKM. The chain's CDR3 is CASAPAFQPGPESSPLHF. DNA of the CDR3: TGTGCCAGCGCTCCAGCATTTCAACCGGGACCGGAAAGTTCACCCCTCCACTTT.

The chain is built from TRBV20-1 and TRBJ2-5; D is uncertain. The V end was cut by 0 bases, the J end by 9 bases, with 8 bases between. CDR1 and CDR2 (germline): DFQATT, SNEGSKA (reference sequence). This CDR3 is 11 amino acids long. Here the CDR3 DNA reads TGCAGTGCTAGAGATCCGCCGGCCCAGTACTTC. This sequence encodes CSARDPPAQYF.

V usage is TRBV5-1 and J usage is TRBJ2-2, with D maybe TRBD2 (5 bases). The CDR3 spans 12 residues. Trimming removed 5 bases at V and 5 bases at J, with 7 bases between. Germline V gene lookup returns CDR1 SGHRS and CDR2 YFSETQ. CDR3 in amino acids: CASREETGELFF. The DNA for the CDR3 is TGCGCCAGCAGGGAGGAAACCGGGGAGCTGTTTTTT.

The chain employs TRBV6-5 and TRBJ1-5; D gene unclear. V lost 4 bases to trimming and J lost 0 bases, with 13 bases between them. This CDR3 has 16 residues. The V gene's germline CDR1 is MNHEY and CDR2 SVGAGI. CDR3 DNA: TGTGCCAGCAGTTCCTACTTGTCAGATAGCAATCAGCCCCAGCATTTT. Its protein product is CASSSYLSDSNQPQHF.

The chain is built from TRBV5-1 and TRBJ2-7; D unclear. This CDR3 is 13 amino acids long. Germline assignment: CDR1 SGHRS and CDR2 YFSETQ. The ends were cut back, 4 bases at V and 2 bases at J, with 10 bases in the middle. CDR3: CASSKENPYEQYF. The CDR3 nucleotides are TGCGCCAGCAGCAAAGAGAACCCCTACGAGCAGTACTTC.

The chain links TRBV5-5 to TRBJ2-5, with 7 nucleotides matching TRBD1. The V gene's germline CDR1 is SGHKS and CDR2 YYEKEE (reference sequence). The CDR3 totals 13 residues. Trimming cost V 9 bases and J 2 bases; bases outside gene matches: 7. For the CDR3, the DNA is TGTGCCACCAGGGGGAAGCCTCAAGAGACCCAGTACTTC. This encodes CATRGKPQETQYF.

Written as DNA, the CDR3 is TGCGCCAGCAGTCGGCAGGGACCAAACACTGAAGCTTTCTTT. Translation gives CASSRQGPNTEAFF. V usage is TRBV10-2 and J usage is TRBJ1-1, with a weak D call TRBD1 (5 bases). Germline V gene lookup returns CDR1 WSHSY and CDR2 SAAADI. With 5 bases removed from V and 2 bases from J, the gap between germline ends came to 12 bases. The CDR3 covers 14 residues.